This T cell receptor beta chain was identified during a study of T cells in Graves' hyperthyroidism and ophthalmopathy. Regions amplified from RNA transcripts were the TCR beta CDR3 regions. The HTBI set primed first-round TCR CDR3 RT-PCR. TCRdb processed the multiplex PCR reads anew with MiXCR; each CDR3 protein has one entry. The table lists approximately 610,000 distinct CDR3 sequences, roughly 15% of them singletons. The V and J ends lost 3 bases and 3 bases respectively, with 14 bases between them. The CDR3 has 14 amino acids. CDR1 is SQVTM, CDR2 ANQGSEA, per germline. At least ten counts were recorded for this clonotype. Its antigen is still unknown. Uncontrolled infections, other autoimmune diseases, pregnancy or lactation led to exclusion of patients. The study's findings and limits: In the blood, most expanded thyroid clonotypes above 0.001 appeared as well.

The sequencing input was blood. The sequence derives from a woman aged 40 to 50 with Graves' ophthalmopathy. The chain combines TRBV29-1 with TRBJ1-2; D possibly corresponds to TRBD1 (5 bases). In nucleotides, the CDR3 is TGCAGCGTTGATGAGGCAGGGATGTACTATGGCTACACCTTC. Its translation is CSVDEAGMYYGYTF.